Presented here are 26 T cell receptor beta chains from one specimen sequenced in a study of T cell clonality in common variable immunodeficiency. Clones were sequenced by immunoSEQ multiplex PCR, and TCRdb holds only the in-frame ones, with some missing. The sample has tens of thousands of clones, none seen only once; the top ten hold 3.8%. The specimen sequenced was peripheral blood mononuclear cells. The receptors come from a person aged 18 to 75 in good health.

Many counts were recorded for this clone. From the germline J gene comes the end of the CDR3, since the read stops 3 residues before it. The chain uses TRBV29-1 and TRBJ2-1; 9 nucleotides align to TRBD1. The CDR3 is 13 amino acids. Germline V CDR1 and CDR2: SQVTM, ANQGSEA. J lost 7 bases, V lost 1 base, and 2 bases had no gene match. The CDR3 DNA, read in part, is TGCAGCGTTGAAGGACAGGGGGGGAATGAG. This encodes CSVEGQGGNE. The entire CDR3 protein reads CSVEGQGGNEQFF.

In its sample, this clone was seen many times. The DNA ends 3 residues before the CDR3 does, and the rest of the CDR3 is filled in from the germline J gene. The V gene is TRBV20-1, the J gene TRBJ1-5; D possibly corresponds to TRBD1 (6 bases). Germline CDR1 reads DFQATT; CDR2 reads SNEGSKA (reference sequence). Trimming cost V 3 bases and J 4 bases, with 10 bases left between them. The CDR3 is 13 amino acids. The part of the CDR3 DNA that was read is TGCAGTGCTAGTACAGGGATGAATCAGCCC. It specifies CSASTGMNQP. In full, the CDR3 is CSASTGMNQPQHF.

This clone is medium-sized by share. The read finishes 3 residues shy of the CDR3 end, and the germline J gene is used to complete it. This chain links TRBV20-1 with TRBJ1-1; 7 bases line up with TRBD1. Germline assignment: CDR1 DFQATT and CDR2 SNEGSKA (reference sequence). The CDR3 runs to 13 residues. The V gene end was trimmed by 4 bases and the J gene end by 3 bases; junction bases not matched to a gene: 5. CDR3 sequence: CSAKNRGHTEAFF. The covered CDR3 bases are TGCAGTGCTAAGAACAGGGGCCACACTGAA.

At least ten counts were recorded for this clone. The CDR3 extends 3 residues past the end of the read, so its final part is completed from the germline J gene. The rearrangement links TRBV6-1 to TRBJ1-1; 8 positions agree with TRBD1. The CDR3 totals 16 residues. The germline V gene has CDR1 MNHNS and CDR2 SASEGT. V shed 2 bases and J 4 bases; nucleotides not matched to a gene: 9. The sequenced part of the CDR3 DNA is TGTGCCAGCAGTGAATTAGGCAGGGGGCCGCGCACTGAA. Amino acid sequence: CASSELGRGPRTE. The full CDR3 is CASSELGRGPRTEAFF.

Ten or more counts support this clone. CDR3 DNA (partial): TGTGCCAGCAGCCAAGGGGGGGGCAGGGGGCTTGAAAAA. The encoded protein is CASSQGGGRGLEK. The full CDR3 protein is CASSQGGGRGLEKLFF. This rearrangement joins TRBV4-2 to TRBJ1-4; 8 nucleotides line up with TRBD1. The read stops 3 residues short of the end of the CDR3; the missing end is completed from the germline J gene. V gave up 1 base and J gave up 7 bases; unmatched junction bases: 8. The CDR3 extends over 16 amino acids. Per germline, CDR1 LGHNA and CDR2 YNFKEQ.

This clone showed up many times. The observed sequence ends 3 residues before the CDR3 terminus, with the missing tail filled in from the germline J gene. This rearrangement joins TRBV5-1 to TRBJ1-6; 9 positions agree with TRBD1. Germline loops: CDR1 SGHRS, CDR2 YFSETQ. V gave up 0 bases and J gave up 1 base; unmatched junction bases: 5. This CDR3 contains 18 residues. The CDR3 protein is CASSLVGQGFSYNSPLHF. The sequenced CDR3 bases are TGCGCCAGCAGCTTGGTTGGACAGGGGTTTTCCTATAATTCACCC.

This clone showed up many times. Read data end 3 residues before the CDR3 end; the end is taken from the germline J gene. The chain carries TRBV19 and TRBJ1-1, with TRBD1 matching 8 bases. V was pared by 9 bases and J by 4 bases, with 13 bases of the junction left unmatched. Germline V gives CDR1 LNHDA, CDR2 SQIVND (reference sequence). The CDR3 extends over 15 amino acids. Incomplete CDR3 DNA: TGTGCCAGACGACCTGGGGGGACAGGCGTCACTGAA. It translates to CARRPGGTGVTE. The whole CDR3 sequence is CARRPGGTGVTEAFF.

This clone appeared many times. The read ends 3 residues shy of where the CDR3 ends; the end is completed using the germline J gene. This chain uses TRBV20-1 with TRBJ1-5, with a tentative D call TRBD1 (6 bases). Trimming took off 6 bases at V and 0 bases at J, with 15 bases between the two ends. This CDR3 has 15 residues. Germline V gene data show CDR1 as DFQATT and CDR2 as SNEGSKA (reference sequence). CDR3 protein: CSAEDRLYSNQPQHF. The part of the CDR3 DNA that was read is TGCAGTGCAGAAGACAGGCTTTATAGCAATCAGCCC.

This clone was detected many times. CDR3 DNA (partial): TGCAGTGCTAGGTTCCGGGACAGGGGTTACGAG. Protein: CSARFRDRGYE. The full CDR3 protein is CSARFRDRGYEQYF. The chain has TRBV20-1 and TRBJ2-7, with TRBD1 matching over 10 bases. The read gets to within 3 residues of the CDR3 end, and the germline J gene fills in the rest. CDR1 is DFQATT, CDR2 SNEGSKA, per germline (reference sequence). This CDR3 region has 14 residues. V lost 3 bases to trimming and J lost 4 bases; unmatched junction nucleotides: 6.

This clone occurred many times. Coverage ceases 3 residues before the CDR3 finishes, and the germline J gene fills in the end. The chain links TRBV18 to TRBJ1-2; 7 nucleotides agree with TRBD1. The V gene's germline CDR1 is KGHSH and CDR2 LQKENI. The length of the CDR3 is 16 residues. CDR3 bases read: TGTGCCAGCTCACCAGAAGGCGCAGGGGGTTTCGGCGGC. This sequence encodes CASSPEGAGGFGG. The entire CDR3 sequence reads CASSPEGAGGFGGYTF.

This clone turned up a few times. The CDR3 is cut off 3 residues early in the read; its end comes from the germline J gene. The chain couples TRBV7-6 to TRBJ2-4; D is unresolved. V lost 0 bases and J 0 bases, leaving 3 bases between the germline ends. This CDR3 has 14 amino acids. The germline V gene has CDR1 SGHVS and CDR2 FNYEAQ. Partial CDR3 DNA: TGTGCCAGCAGCTTAGCAGGAGCCAAAAACATT. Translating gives CASSLAGAKNI. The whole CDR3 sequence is CASSLAGAKNIQYF.

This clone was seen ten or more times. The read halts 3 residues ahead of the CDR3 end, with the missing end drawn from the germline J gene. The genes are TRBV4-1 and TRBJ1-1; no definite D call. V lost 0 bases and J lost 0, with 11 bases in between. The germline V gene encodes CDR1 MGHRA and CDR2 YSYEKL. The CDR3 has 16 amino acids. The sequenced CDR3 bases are TGCGCCAGCAGCCAAGAGTTTGGCAGGATGAACACTGAA. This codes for CASSQEFGRMNTE. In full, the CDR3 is CASSQEFGRMNTEAFF.

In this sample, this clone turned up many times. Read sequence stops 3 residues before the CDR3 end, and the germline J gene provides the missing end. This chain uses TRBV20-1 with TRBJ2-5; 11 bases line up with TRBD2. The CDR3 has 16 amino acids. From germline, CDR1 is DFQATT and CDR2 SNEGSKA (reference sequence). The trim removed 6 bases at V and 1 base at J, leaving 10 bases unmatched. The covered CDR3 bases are TGCAGTGCCTTATCACTAGCGGGAGAGGCCCAAGAGACC. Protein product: CSALSLAGEAQET. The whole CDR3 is CSALSLAGEAQETQYF.

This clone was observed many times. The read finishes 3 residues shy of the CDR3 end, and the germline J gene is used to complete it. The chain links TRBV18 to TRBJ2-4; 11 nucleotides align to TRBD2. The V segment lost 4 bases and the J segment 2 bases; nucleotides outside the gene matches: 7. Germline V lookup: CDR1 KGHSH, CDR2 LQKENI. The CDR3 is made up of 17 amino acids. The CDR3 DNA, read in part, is TGTGCCAGCTCACAGGTAGCGGGAGGGCAATCCAAAAACATT. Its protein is CASSQVAGGQSKNI. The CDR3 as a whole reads CASSQVAGGQSKNIQYF.

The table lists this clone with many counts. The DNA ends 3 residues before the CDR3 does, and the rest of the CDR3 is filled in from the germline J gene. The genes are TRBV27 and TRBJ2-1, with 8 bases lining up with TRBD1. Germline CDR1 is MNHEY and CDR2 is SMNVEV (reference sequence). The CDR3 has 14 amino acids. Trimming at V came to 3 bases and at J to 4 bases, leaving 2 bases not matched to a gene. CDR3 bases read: TGTGCCAGCAGTTTGGGGACAGGTTACAATGAG. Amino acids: CASSLGTGYNE. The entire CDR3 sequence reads CASSLGTGYNEQFF.

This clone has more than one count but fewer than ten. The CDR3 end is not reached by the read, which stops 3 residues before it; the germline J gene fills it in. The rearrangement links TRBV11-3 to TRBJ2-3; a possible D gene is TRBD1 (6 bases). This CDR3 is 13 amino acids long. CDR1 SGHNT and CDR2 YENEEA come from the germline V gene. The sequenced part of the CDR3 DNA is TGTGCCAGCAGCCCAGGGGTCGGTAAGACG. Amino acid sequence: CASSPGVGKT. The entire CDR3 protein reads CASSPGVGKTQYF.

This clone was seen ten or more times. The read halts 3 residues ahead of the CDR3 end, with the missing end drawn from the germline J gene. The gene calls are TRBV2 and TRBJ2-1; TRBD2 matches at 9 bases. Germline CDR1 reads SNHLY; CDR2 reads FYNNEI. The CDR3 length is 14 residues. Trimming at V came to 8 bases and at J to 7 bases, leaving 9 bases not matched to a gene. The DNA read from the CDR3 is TGTGCCAGCCTCTGGGTAGCGGGAGTTAATGAG. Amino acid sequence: CASLWVAGVNE. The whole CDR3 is CASLWVAGVNEQFF.

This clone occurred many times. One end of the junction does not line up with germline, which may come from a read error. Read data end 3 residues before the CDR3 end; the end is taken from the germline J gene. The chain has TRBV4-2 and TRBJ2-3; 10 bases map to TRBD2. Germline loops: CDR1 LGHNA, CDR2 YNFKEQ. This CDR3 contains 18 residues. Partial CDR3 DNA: TGCGCCAGCAGCCAAGATCCCAGCGGGGGGGTTTTAGCAGATACG. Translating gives CASSQDPSGGVLADT. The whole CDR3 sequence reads CASSQDPSGGVLADTQYF.

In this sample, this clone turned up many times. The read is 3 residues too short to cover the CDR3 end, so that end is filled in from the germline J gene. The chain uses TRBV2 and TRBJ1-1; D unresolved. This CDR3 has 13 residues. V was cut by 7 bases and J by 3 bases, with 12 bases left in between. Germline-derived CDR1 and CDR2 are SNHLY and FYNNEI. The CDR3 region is CASTSDAHTEAFF. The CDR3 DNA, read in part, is TGTGCCAGCACTAGCGACGCTCACACTGAA.

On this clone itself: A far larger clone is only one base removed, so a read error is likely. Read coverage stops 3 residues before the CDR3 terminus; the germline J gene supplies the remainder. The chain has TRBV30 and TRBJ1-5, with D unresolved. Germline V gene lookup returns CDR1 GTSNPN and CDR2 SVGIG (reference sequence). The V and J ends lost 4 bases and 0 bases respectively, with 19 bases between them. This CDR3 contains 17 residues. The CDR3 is CAWTVSSATDSNQPQHF. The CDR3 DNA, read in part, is TGTGCCTGGACTGTATCGTCCGCGACTGATAGCAATCAGCCC. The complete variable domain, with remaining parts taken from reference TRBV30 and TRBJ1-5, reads SQTIHQWPATLVQPVGSPLSLECTVEGTSNPNLYWYRQAAGRGLQLLFYSVGIGQISSEVPQNLSASRPQDRQFILSSKKLLLSDSGFYLCAWTVSSATDSNQPQHFGDGTRLSIL.

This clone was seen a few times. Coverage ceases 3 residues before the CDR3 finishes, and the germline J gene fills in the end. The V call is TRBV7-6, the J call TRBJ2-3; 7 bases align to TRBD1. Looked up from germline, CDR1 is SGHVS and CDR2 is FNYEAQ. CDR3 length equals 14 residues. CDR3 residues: CASSATGSNQPQYF. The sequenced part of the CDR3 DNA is TGTGCCAGCAGCGCGACAGGGTCCAATCAGCCG.

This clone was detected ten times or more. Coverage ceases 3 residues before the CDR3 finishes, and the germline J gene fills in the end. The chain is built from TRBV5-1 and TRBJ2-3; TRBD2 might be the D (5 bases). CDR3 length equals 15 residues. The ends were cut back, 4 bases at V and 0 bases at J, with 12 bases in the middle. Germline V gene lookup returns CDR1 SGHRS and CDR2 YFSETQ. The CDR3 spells CASSTGVPSTDTQYF. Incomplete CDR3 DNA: TGCGCCAGCAGCACCGGGGTCCCGAGCACAGATACG.

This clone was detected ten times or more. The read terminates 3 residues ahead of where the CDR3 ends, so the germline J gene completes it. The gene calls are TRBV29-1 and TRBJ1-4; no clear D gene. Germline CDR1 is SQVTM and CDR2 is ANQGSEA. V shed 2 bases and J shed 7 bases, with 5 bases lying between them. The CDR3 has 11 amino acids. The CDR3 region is CSVELFEKLFF. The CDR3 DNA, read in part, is TGCAGCGTTGAACTTTTTGAAAAA.

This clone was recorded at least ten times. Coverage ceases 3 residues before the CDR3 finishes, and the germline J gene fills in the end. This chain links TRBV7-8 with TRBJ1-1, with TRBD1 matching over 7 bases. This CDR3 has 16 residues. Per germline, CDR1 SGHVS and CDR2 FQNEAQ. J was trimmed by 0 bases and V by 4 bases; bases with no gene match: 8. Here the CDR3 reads CASSSHRGPLNTEAFF. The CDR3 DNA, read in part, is TGTGCCAGCAGCTCCCATAGGGGGCCCCTGAACACTGAA. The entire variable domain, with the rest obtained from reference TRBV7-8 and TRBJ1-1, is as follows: GAGVSQSPRYKVAKRGQDVALRCDPISGHVSLFWYQQALGQGPEFLTYFQNEAQLDKSGLPSDRFFAERPEGSVSTLKIQRTQQEDSAVYLCASSSHRGPLNTEAFFGQGTRLTVV.

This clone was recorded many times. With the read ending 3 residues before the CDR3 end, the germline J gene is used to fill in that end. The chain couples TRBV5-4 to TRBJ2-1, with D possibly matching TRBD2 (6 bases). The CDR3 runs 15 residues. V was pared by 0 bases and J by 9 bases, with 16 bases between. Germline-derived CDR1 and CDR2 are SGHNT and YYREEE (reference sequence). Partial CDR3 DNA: TGTGCCAGCAGCTTGGAGGGGCGGGCGGGGAGTGAG. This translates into CASSLEGRAGSE. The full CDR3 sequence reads CASSLEGRAGSEQFF.

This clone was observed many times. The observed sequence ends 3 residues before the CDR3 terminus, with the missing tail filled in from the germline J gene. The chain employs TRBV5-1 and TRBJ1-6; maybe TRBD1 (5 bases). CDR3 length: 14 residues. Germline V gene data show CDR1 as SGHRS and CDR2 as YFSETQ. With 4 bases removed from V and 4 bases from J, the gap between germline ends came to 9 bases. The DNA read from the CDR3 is TGCGCCAGCAGCACAGGAACTTATAATTCACCC. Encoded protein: CASSTGTYNSP. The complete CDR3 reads CASSTGTYNSPLHF.